The T cell receptor (beta chain) under discussion was sequenced for a study of T-cell memory formation after mild COVID-19 (TCRdb year 2021). Context from the whole study: Most TCR sequence clusters were specific to one of the two donors. In a couple of donors, T-cell clones that expanded and contracted after mild COVID-19 were tracked by sequencing TCRalpha and TCRbeta repertoires over time. Two young, previously healthy adult volunteers made up the cohort, one male and one female.

Ficoll-Paque density gradient centrifugation was used to isolate PBMCs. This clonotype was seen only a few times. Its antigen remains undetermined. Base-call qualities are not available, and no considerably larger clone is one nucleotide away. These reads were obtained on an Illumina NovaSeq 6000. TCRalpha and TCRbeta cDNA libraries were built by 5'RACE with constant-segment primers, adding sample barcodes and unique molecular identifiers. RNA was extracted from every sample with Trizol reagent. Library amplification was performed in two PCR steps, and a second sample barcode and Illumina TruSeq adapters were introduced in the second step. Sequencing of the libraries was done on an Illumina NovaSeq, producing 2 x 150 bp paired-end reads. As for how the authors treated the data: With migec v1.2.7, reads were demultiplexed and then collapsed into UMI-guided consensus sequences. Using mixcr v2.1.11, UMI consensuses were aligned to TRA and TRB V and J templates and then assembled into clonotypes. A clonotype was counted as expanded or contracted only if both edgeR and NoisET called the change significant, with noise models trained on biological replicates. For edgeR calls, the cutoffs were a false discovery rate-adjusted p below 0.01 and a log2 fold-change threshold of 1. PCA with hierarchical clustering of max-normalized trajectories of the 1000 most abundant clonotypes was used as exploratory dynamics analysis. Each responding clone was given a CD4 or CD8 phenotype based on the CD4+ and CD8+ repertoires, which had been sequenced separately. Using fastp trimming at Q25 and MiXCR clonotype assembly, TCRdb reanalyzed the public sequencing data and kept in-frame beta chains. Rows with a matching CDR3 protein are joined into one entry that keeps the most common DNA and genes. It is TCRdb's table, rather than the study itself, that gives the V and J calls and clone size. The sample table holds approximately 89,000 distinct CDR3 sequences, of which roughly 13% were seen once. The ten largest make up around two fifths of the sample.

Spanning cysteine to phenylalanine, the CDR3 consists of 14 amino acids. Only the CDR3 region is kept as DNA, spanning 42 bases read in frame from base 1. The germline ends are 13 bases apart after V is trimmed by 3 bases and J by 6 bases. Based on the germline V gene, the CDR1 and CDR2 sequences are SGHVS and FNYEAQ. General findings and caveats noted by the study authors: Contracting CD4+ clones turned up mainly in the CM and EM memory subsets, whereas EMRA was where CD8+ clones were enriched. SARS-CoV-2 specificity was not confirmed for the second-wave clones peaking on day 37. Some responding clones were detected in pre-infection memory, which suggested that pre-existing cross-reactive memory T cells had joined the SARS-CoV-2 response. The study included only a couple of mild cases, and larger cohorts that include severe cases with pre-infection samples were judged to be necessary. From day 15 to 85, contracting clones showed balanced CD4/CD8 phenotypes, whereas a second wave of clones that expanded from day 15 to 37 leaned towards CD4+.

The source material was PBMCs or a T cell subset sorted from them (not recorded which). The sequence was collected from a man between 18 and 29 years old who had mild COVID-19 (a few samples of this study predate the infection). The sample titles of this study are shuffled in the database, so cell type and time point are left out; the donor was told from shared clones. The chain joins TRBV7-6 to TRBJ2-3; the D gene identity is not certain. Read as DNA, the sequence is TGTGCCAGCAGCTTCAGCCCCGCCCGCGATACGCAGTATTTT. This yields the protein CASSFSPARDTQYF.